The present T cell receptor (beta chain) was sequenced within a study of metastatic and nonmetastatic thyroid tumors. Study information: Malignant and benign thyroid patients had repertoires compared in peripheral blood and tumor or nodule tissue. Study-wide findings and caveats: In blood and tumor, TCR beta diversity was reportedly significantly higher in malignant thyroid tumors than in benign nodules.

V was clipped by 4 bases and J by 4 bases; unmatched bases: 9. The CDR3 consists of 14 residues. Germline V gene sequence: CDR1 DFQATT, CDR2 SNEGSKA (reference sequence). Patients had received no treatment of any kind before thyroid surgery. Authors' analysis steps: Building a distant-metastasis classifier for papillary thyroid cancer drew on CDR3 differences across clinicopathological groups. Through MiXCR, TCRdb re-clonotyped the PCR reads. These V and J calls derive from TCRdb rather than the authors' analysis. This table holds about 53,000 clones, approximately 20% found once. This clone was recorded many times. Its antigen is still unknown.

This rearrangement joins TRBV20-1 to TRBJ1-1; 7 nucleotides agree with TRBD1. This TCR derives from a female donor with papillary thyroid cancer or a benign thyroid nodule (not recorded which). Some clones in this sample may be carry-over from other donors' samples. The source material was blood. CDR3 sequence reads: CSAITYRGGTEAFF. In DNA, the CDR3 is TGCAGTGCTATAACTTACAGGGGAGGCACTGAAGCTTTCTTT.